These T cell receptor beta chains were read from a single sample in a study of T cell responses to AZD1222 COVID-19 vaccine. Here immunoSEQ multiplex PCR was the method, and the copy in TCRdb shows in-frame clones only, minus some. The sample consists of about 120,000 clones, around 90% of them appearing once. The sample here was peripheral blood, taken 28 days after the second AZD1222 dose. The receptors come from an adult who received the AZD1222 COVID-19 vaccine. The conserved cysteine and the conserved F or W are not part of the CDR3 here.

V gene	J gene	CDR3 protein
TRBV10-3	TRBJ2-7	AISESSATSYEQY
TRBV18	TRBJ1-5	ASSRAGPGQPQH
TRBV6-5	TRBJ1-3	ASKVFSGNTIY
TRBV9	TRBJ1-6	ASSATYGDSPLH
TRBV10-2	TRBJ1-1	ASSLNSGNTEAF
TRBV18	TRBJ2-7	ASSPGHSYEQY
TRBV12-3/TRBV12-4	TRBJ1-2	ASSLRAYYGYT
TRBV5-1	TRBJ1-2	ASSFQASSNYGYT
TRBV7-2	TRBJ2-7	ASSFTGGGYEQY
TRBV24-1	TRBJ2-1	ATSDQTGIMYNEQF
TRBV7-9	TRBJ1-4	ASRGISEKLF
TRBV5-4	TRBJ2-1	ASSTGRLLYNEQF
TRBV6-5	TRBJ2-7	ATLGLAGYEQY
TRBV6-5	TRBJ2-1	ASRDLNNEQF
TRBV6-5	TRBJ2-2	ASSYRTVNTGELF
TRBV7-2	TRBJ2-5	ASSLGLSVPARETQY
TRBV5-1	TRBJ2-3	ASSSGLAPYSTDTQY
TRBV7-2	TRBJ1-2	ASSLGRTVYGYT
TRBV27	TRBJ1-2	ASSFRDSYGYT
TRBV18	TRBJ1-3	ASSPGLRSGNTIY
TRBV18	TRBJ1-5	ASSRVGGESNQPQH
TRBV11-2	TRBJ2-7	ASSPDRVAYEQY
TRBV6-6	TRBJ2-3	ASSKTRGATDTQY
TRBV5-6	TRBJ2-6	ASSPLTLREGAGANVLT
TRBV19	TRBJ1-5	ASSAWDSVPQH
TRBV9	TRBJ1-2	ASSAQANNYGYT
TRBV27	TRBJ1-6	ASSSRYGGSPLH
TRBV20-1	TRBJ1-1	RVLRGLEAF
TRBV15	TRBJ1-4	ATSRQGAANEKLF
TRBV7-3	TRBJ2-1	ASSLRGSYNEQF
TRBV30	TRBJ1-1	AWDEGQGWGEAF
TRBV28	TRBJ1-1	ASRIPSTGTNTEAF
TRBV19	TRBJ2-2	ASSTGDRTMTGELF
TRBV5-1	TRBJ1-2	ASSLLEQNYGYT
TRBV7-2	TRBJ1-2	ASSLHRTGPIYGYT